This T cell receptor beta chain was recorded in a study of blood T cell repertoires in COVID-19. Sequenced by immunoSEQ multiplex PCR; TCRdb stores in-frame clones only, minus some. Of some 170,000 clones listed, about nine tenths are singletons. The CDR3 consists of 14 residues. Germline assignment: CDR1 SGHRS and CDR2 YFSETQ. V gave up 5 bases and J gave up 3 bases; unmatched junction bases: 6. The J gene is TRBJ2-3, the V gene TRBV5-1; 7 bases are shared with TRBD2. The specimen was peripheral blood. The sequence came from a woman in her 50s with acute or convalescent COVID-19. This CDR3 is CASSRGGFTDTQYF. The CDR3 DNA is TGCGCCAGCAGTCGCGGGGGTTTTACAGATACGCAGTATTTT.